The 17 T cell receptor beta chains below were found in one sample sequenced in a study of a mutant IDH1 vaccine in newly diagnosed glioma. Measured with immunoSEQ multiplex PCR; TCRdb has only the in-frame clones, and not every one. The sample consists of under 70,000 clones, about 81% of them appearing once. Time point indicated: week 5, during vaccination. Topical imiquimod was applied with each vaccine dose, which held 300 ug of mutant IDH1 20-mer peptide. These receptors have no known antigen. Sequencing was performed on PBMCs, taken from a glioma patient whose treatment included an IDH1 peptide vaccine. These receptors were obtained from a man aged 30-40 years with glioma.

The chain couples TRBV18 to TRBJ1-1; D uncertain. V gave up 2 bases and J gave up 8 bases, with 9 bases separating them. The CDR3 runs 12 residues. CDR1 is KGHSH, CDR2 LQKENI, per germline. CDR3 region: CASSPIPGEAFF. As DNA, the CDR3 is TGTGCCAGCTCACCAATTCCCGGCGAAGCTTTCTTT. The full variable domain, in which reference TRBV18 and TRBJ1-1 provide the parts outside the CDR3, is NAGVMQNPRHLVRRRGQEARLRCSPMKGHSHVYWYRQLPEEGLKFMVYLQKENIIDESGMPKERFSAEFPKEGPSILRIQQVVRGDSAAYFCASSPIPGEAFFGQGTRLTVV.

This chain links TRBV7-6 with TRBJ2-1; 11 bases line up with TRBD2. The ends lost 4 bases at V and 0 bases at J; junction bases unmatched: 14. CDR1 is SGHVS and CDR2 is FNYEAQ in the germline V gene. CDR3 length: 20 amino acids. CDR3 residues: CASSSGRGLAASFSYNEQFF. The CDR3 DNA reads TGTGCCAGCAGCTCCGGGCGGGGACTAGCGGCTTCTTTCTCCTACAATGAGCAGTTCTTC.

This rearrangement joins TRBV15 to TRBJ1-2; D not resolved. Trimming shortened V by 0 bases and J by 2 bases, and 13 bases separated the two germline ends. The CDR3 extends over 16 amino acids. CDR1 and CDR2 from the germline V gene are LNHNV and YYDKDF (reference sequence). The CDR3 loop reads CATSRDWEQLNYGYTF. In DNA, the CDR3 is TGTGCCACCAGCAGAGATTGGGAGCAGTTAAACTATGGCTACACCTTC.

The V and J genes are TRBV7-2 and TRBJ1-6, with 7 bases matching TRBD1. V was clipped by 3 bases and J by 6 bases; unmatched bases: 8. Germline V gives CDR1 SGHTA, CDR2 FQGNSA. The CDR3 consists of 16 residues. CDR3 region: CASSLVTGAANSPLHF. The CDR3 DNA reads TGTGCCAGCAGCTTGGTCACAGGGGCCGCTAATTCACCCCTCCACTTT.

This clone was found once. This chain links TRBV7-2 with TRBJ1-1; D not resolved. The CDR3 has 14 residues. Trimming took off 1 base at V and 4 bases at J, with 10 bases between the two ends. CDR1 is SGHTA, CDR2 FQGNSA, per germline. For the CDR3, the DNA is TGTGCCAGCAGCTTAGAGTTTCAGATCACTGAAGCTTTCTTT. Protein product: CASSLEFQITEAFF.

This chain uses TRBV27 with TRBJ2-2; either TRBD1 or TRBD2 may supply D (5 bases each). CDR1 and CDR2 from the germline V gene are MNHEY and SMNVEV (reference sequence). V was trimmed by 8 bases and J by 6 bases, leaving 22 bases between them. The CDR3 is made up of 16 amino acids. The CDR3 loop is CASPRRQGAKSGELFF. CDR3 in DNA: TGTGCCAGCCCTCGCCGGCAGGGAGCGAAATCCGGGGAGCTGTTTTTT.

The V and J genes are TRBV11-2 and TRBJ1-4; no reliable D call. Trimming took 5 bases from V and 13 from J, leaving 20 bases between them. Germline values: CDR1 SGHAT, CDR2 FQNNGV. The CDR3 has 14 amino acids. The CDR3 spells CASSAGSLILGLFF. The CDR3 coding sequence is TGTGCCAGCAGCGCCGGGTCCCTAATCTTAGGACTGTTTTTT.

This chain joins TRBV5-1 and TRBJ2-7; TRBD2 might be the D (6 bases). Per germline, CDR1 SGHRS and CDR2 YFSETQ. Trimming pared 3 bases from V and 7 bases from J, leaving 17 bases between. The CDR3 contains 14 residues. The CDR3 loop reads CASSWEVTPLEQYF. In DNA form, the CDR3 reads TGCGCCAGCAGCTGGGAGGTGACCCCGTTGGAGCAGTACTTC.

DNA of the CDR3: TGTGCCTGGAGTGTGGGTCTTGAAGATACGCAGTATTTT. It codes for CAWSVGLEDTQYF. V usage is TRBV30 and J usage is TRBJ2-3; D is unresolved. V lost 0 bases, J lost 5 bases, and 9 bases lay in between. The CDR3 sequence is 13 residues long. CDR1 is GTSNPN, CDR2 SVGIG, per germline (reference sequence).

V is TRBV6-1 and J is TRBJ1-1, with D tentatively TRBD1 (5 bases). The germline CDR1 and CDR2 sequences are MNHNS and SASEGT. This CDR3 has 13 amino acids. Trimming left V 5 bases short and J 1 base short, with 8 bases between. CDR3 sequence: CASSQGQNTEAFF. In nucleotides, the CDR3 is TGTGCCAGCAGTCAAGGACAGAACACTGAAGCTTTCTTT.

This clone was detected only once. V usage is TRBV6-5 and J usage is TRBJ1-2; 7 nucleotides align to TRBD1. In germline, CDR1 is MNHEY, CDR2 SVGAGI. V shed 6 bases and J 8 bases; nucleotides not matched to a gene: 15. This CDR3 has 15 amino acids. The CDR3 region is CASSPTRDRLRGYTF. Written as DNA, the CDR3 is TGTGCCAGCAGCCCAACGAGGGACAGATTACGCGGCTACACCTTC.

This rearrangement joins TRBV11-2 to TRBJ2-7; weak D call: TRBD2 (6 bases). Per the germline V gene, CDR1 is SGHAT and CDR2 is FQNNGV. Trimming took off 3 bases at V and 5 bases at J, with 17 bases between the two ends. The length of the CDR3 is 15 residues. The CDR3 DNA reads TGTGCCAGCAGCTTCCCTCGGAGGGCAGGAGACGAGCAGTACTTC. It translates to CASSFPRRAGDEQYF.

This rearrangement joins TRBV7-6 to TRBJ1-2; 12 bases are shared with TRBD1. V was clipped by 2 bases and J by 8 bases; unmatched bases: 12. The CDR3 runs to 17 residues. The germline CDR1 and CDR2 sequences are SGHVS and FNYEAQ. The CDR3 sequence: CASSLRGLGTGGGGYTF. The CDR3 bases are TGTGCCAGCAGCTTAAGGGGCCTTGGGACAGGGGGCGGCGGCTACACCTTC.

The V gene is TRBV11-2, the J gene TRBJ2-7, with D possibly TRBD1 on 6 matching bases. Trimming took off 4 bases at V and 2 bases at J, with 9 bases between the two ends. CDR1 SGHAT and CDR2 FQNNGV come from the germline V gene. There are 13 residues in the CDR3. As DNA, the CDR3 is TGTGCCAGCAGCTCCGGACAGACCTACGAGCAGTACTTC. Protein product: CASSSGQTYEQYF.

V usage is TRBV6-6 and J usage is TRBJ1-2, with D unclear. CDR1 is MNHNY, CDR2 SVGAGI, per germline (reference sequence). The ends were cut back, 6 bases at V and 6 bases at J, with 17 bases in the middle. The CDR3 length is 14 residues. The CDR3 loop is CASRPSSARNGYTF. The CDR3 DNA reads as TGTGCCAGCAGACCCTCTTCGGCCCGAAATGGCTACACCTTC.

Remarks on this clone: Germline and junction disagree at one end, which may indicate a read error. This chain connects TRBV5-4 to TRBJ1-6; 8 bases agree with TRBD1. The CDR3 runs 15 residues. CDR1 is SGHNT, CDR2 YYREEE, per germline (reference sequence). DNA of the CDR3: TGTGCCAGCAGCCCAGGGGGCTCCCATAATTCACCCCTCCACTTT. Translating it yields CASSPGGSHNSPLHF.

The table lists this clone with a few counts. This rearrangement joins TRBV5-1 to TRBJ1-5; D is uncertain. The CDR3 is made up of 15 amino acids. Germline-derived CDR1 and CDR2 are SGHRS and YFSETQ. V shed 0 bases and J shed 6 bases, with 13 bases lying between them. CDR3 nucleotides: TGCGCCAGCAGCTTGGTAGGATCGATGGGTCAGCCCCAGCATTTT. This translates into CASSLVGSMGQPQHF.